What follows are 13 T cell receptor beta chains derived from one specimen sequenced in a study of human T cells and chemical hapten exposure. From the RACE reads, TCRdb called clonotypes with MiXCR, one entry per CDR3 protein. In the table there are 25,000 to 35,000 distinct CDR3 sequences, about 7% of which are singletons. Time point indicated: healthy volunteer bleed at 2 weeks. The study extracted total RNA from unfractionated whole blood. The sample comprised whole blood. These receptors all stem from a human donor in good health. Some clones in this sample may be carry-over from other donors' samples.

At least ten counts were recorded for this clonotype. This rearrangement joins TRBV6-2 or TRBV6-3 to TRBJ2-3; D is possibly TRBD1 (7 bases). CDR3 length equals 12 residues. Germline CDR1 is MNHEY and CDR2 is SVGEGT. Deletions cut 4 bases from V and 8 bases from J, with 10 bases between. The chain's CDR3 is CASSLQGGTQYF. The CDR3 DNA sequence: TGTGCCAGCAGTTTGCAGGGGGGTACGCAGTATTTT.

This clonotype occurred many times. CDR3 in amino acids: CASSEALGAFYGYTF. CDR3 bases: TGTGCCAGCAGTGAAGCGTTGGGGGCCTTCTATGGCTACACCTTC. This chain links TRBV6-1 with TRBJ1-2; D is possibly TRBD1 (6 bases). The CDR3 totals 15 residues. The germline V and J ends were trimmed by 0 bases and 4 bases, with 12 bases remaining between them. The germline V gene encodes CDR1 MNHNS and CDR2 SASEGT.

On this clonotype: A much larger clonotype is one base distant, so this may be a read error. No DNA is shown, since the ends of the CDR3 on it are uncertain; the CDR3 is the one TCRdb lists. The genes are TRBV28 and TRBJ2-7; the D call of TRBD1 is as the table states it, not checked on the DNA. The CDR3 length equals 15 residues, ends included. Germline CDR1 MDHEN, CDR2 SYDVKM. CDR3 region: CASSSSGHGRGEQYF.

This clonotype was detected ten times or more. V is TRBV18 and J is TRBJ2-5, with D hard to call. The V and J ends lost 3 bases and 5 bases respectively, with 4 bases between them. The CDR3 is 11 residues long. Germline V gives CDR1 KGHSH, CDR2 LQKENI. The CDR3 region has the DNA TGTGCCAGCTCACCGGAGGAGACCCAGTACTTC. Translated: CASSPEETQYF. The whole variable domain, filled in from reference TRBV18 and TRBJ2-5, reads NAGVMQNPRHLVRRRGQEARLRCSPMKGHSHVYWYRQLPEEGLKFMVYLQKENIIDESGMPKERFSAEFPKEGPSILRIQQVVRGDSAAYFCASSPEETQYFGPGTRLLVL.

This clonotype was detected many times. The chain has TRBV6-5 and TRBJ1-1; the D gene is possibly TRBD1 (5 bases). V was clipped by 5 bases and J by 1 base, with 8 bases between them. Germline V gives CDR1 MNHEY, CDR2 SVGAGI. This CDR3 has 13 residues. The CDR3 reads CASSLGQNTEAFF. The CDR3 DNA follows: TGTGCCAGCAGTCTCGGACAGAACACTGAAGCTTTCTTT.

This clonotype occurred many times. The chain is built from TRBV18 and TRBJ1-3; D is unclear. V was pared by 6 bases and J by 4 bases, with 19 bases between. CDR3 length: 16 amino acids. Germline assignment: CDR1 KGHSH and CDR2 LQKENI. CDR3 bases: TGTGCCAGCTCCCCGATACCCCGGACCGACGGAAACACCATATATTTT. It is translated as CASSPIPRTDGNTIYF.

This clonotype was recorded a few times. The chain is built from TRBV27 and TRBJ2-7, with D tentatively TRBD1 or TRBD2 (5 bases each). This CDR3 spans 14 amino acids. Germline loops: CDR1 MNHEY, CDR2 SMNVEV (reference sequence). V gave up 4 bases and J gave up 2 bases, with 12 bases separating them. The DNA for the CDR3 is TGTGCCAGCAGTTGGTCGGGACCCCCCTACGAGCAGTACTTC. Protein sequence: CASSWSGPPYEQYF.

This clonotype was counted many times. No DNA is shown, since the ends of the CDR3 on it are uncertain; the CDR3 is the one TCRdb lists. The genes are TRBV7-5 and TRBJ1-1; the DNA was not compared with TRBD1, the D call given in the table. TRBV7-5 is a pseudogene locus. Including both end residues, the CDR3 is 18 amino acids long. This CDR3 is CISVPEAPGTDFNTEAFF.

This clonotype was recorded many times. The chain's CDR3 is CASSLAWAQGAQYF. CDR3 in DNA: TGTGCCAGCAGCTTAGCGTGGGCGCAGGGGGCGCAGTATTTT. The chain recombines TRBV7-6 with TRBJ2-3; 7 bases line up with TRBD1. The CDR3 is made up of 14 amino acids. Germline CDR1 is SGHVS and CDR2 is FNYEAQ. Germline trimming cut 0 bases from V and 10 bases from J; bases unmatched to any gene: 7.

This clonotype was detected many times. The genes are TRBV11-2 and TRBJ1-1, with TRBD1 as a possible D gene (6 bases). Trimming left V 4 bases short and J 4 bases short, with 19 bases between. The CDR3 length is 16 residues. Germline CDR1 reads SGHAT; CDR2 reads FQNNGV. The CDR3 sequence: CASSSPFRTAITEAFF. CDR3 in DNA: TGTGCCAGCAGCTCCCCATTCAGGACAGCAATCACTGAAGCTTTCTTT.

This clonotype was seen repeatedly, ten times or more. This sequence joins TRBV6-5 and TRBJ1-1; TRBD1 is a possible D gene (6 bases). V dropped 2 bases and J dropped 1 base, with 14 bases sitting between them. Germline lookup yields CDR1 MNHEY and CDR2 SVGAGI. The CDR3 is 16 amino acids. The CDR3 reads CASSYRQAYRNTEAFF. As DNA, the CDR3 is TGTGCCAGCAGTTACCGACAGGCCTATAGGAACACTGAAGCTTTCTTT.

This clonotype came up a few times. The chain uses TRBV12-3 or TRBV12-4 and TRBJ1-2; D unresolved. The CDR3 sequence is 14 residues long. Trimming removed 1 base from V and 8 bases from J, with 14 bases in between. The CDR3 spells CASSLGRGMEGYTF. As DNA, the CDR3 is TGTGCCAGCAGTTTAGGTAGAGGGATGGAAGGCTACACCTTC.

The chain recombines TRBV28 with TRBJ2-7, with TRBD2 matching 7 bases. The CDR3 runs to 15 residues. Germline assignment: CDR1 MDHEN and CDR2 SYDVKM. Trimming removed 4 bases from V and 5 bases from J; junction bases left unmatched: 11. The CDR3 reads CASSSAGVGRDEQYF. The CDR3 DNA is TGTGCCAGCAGTTCGGCGGGGGTAGGACGTGACGAGCAGTACTTC.